The 31 T cell receptor beta chains reported below all come from one sample, sequenced in a study of shared clonotypes between healthy human individuals. Here immunoSEQ multiplex PCR was the method, and the copy in TCRdb shows in-frame clones only, minus some. The sample yields some 2,400,000 clones, 90% to 96% seen once. The sequencing input was naive CD4+ T cells sorted from blood. Described subset: CD45RA+ positively selected. The receptors originated from a young man in good health.

V and J are TRBV19 and TRBJ1-2; the D is unclear. This CDR3 is 12 amino acids long. Looked up from germline, CDR1 is LNHDA and CDR2 is SQIVND (reference sequence). The V end lost 6 bases, the J end lost 5 bases, and 10 bases lay between the germline ends. The DNA of the CDR3 is TGTGCCAGTAGCCCCACGATTTATGGCTACACCTTC. Its protein is CASSPTIYGYTF.

This clone was observed a handful of times. The gene calls are TRBV6-6 and TRBJ1-6; D not resolved. The CDR3 contains 13 residues. From germline, CDR1 is MNHNY and CDR2 SVGAGI (reference sequence). Trimming stripped 2 bases from V and 8 bases from J, with 7 bases between. This chain's CDR3 is CASSYKKDSPLHF. CDR3 bases: TGTGCCAGCAGTTACAAGAAGGATTCACCCCTCCACTTT.

The chain links TRBV18 to TRBJ1-6; 9 bases are shared with TRBD1. The CDR3 totals 15 residues. Unmatched junction bases numbered 2, after V lost 4 bases and J lost 4 bases. The germline V gene has CDR1 KGHSH and CDR2 LQKENI. Here the CDR3 reads CASSRGQGYNSPLHF. The CDR3, as DNA: TGTGCCAGCTCACGAGGACAGGGGTATAATTCACCCCTCCACTTT.

This clone was detected only a few times. This rearrangement joins TRBV4-3 to TRBJ1-5, with 9 nucleotides matching TRBD1. The germline V gene has CDR1 LGHNA and CDR2 YSLEER. The CDR3 length is 15 residues. Unmatched junction bases numbered 0, after V lost 1 base and J lost 2 bases. The CDR3 region is CASSQGTGGNQPQHF. DNA for the CDR3: TGCGCCAGCAGCCAAGGGACAGGGGGCAATCAGCCCCAGCATTTT.

The genes are TRBV6-1 and TRBJ1-5; the D is unclear. V lost 1 base, J lost 2 bases, and 18 bases lay in between. The CDR3 length is 18 residues. Germline V lookup: CDR1 MNHNS, CDR2 SASEGT. The CDR3 sequence is CASSEGEGWGYGNQPQHF. The CDR3 bases are TGTGCCAGCAGTGAAGGGGAAGGTTGGGGATACGGCAATCAGCCCCAGCATTTT.

The chain carries TRBV11-2 and TRBJ2-5, with 8 positions matching TRBD1. Germline V gene sequence: CDR1 SGHAT, CDR2 FQNNGV. The V gene end was trimmed by 0 bases and the J gene end by 0 bases; junction bases not matched to a gene: 9. This CDR3 spans 18 amino acids. CDR3 sequence reads: CASSLDGRTGTYQETQYF. DNA of the CDR3: TGTGCCAGCAGCTTAGATGGCAGGACAGGGACCTACCAAGAGACCCAGTACTTC.

The chain has TRBV7-2 and TRBJ2-1; possible D gene TRBD2, 6 bases. Per the germline V gene, CDR1 is SGHTA and CDR2 is FQGNSA. Trimming took off 8 bases at V and 3 bases at J, with 17 bases between the two ends. This CDR3 comprises 15 residues. This CDR3 is CASSSSSADYNEQFF. The CDR3 bases are TGTGCCAGCTCGTCCTCTAGCGCGGACTACAATGAGCAGTTCTTC.

The chain joins TRBV2 to TRBJ1-5; D is unclear. Germline values: CDR1 SNHLY, CDR2 FYNNEI. The length of the CDR3 is 13 residues. Trimming took off 5 bases at V and 5 bases at J, with 10 bases between the two ends. This chain's CDR3 is CASSLGRDQPQHF. The CDR3 bases are TGTGCCAGCAGTCTTGGAAGAGATCAGCCCCAGCATTTT.

The genes are TRBV19 and TRBJ2-5; the D is unclear. This CDR3 comprises 13 residues. Trimming shortened V by 9 bases and J by 4 bases, and 15 bases separated the two germline ends. The germline CDR1 and CDR2 sequences are LNHDA and SQIVND (reference sequence). The DNA for the CDR3 is TGTGCCAGGTTTGGGGATCGGGTAGAGACCCAGTACTTC. Its translation is CARFGDRVETQYF. The full variable domain, with the rest looked up from reference TRBV19 and TRBJ2-5, is DGGITQSPKYLFRKEGQNVTLSCEQNLNHDAMYWYRQDPGQGLRLIYYSQIVNDFQKGDIAEGYSVSREKKESFPLTVTSAQKNPTAFYLCARFGDRVETQYFGPGTRLLVL.

The gene calls are TRBV19 and TRBJ1-1; 8 bases are shared with TRBD1. CDR3 size: 15 residues. V lost 6 bases to trimming and J lost 1 base; unmatched junction nucleotides: 7. CDR1 LNHDA and CDR2 SQIVND come from the germline V gene (reference sequence). As DNA, the CDR3 is TGTGCCAGTAGCCCTGCAGGGGGCAAGAACACTGAAGCTTTCTTT. Its protein is CASSPAGGKNTEAFF.

V usage is TRBV28 and J usage is TRBJ2-5, with unresolved D. CDR1 is MDHEN, CDR2 SYDVKM, per germline. This CDR3 has 15 amino acids. Between the trimmed V and J ends, which lost 3 bases and 0 bases, there was a span of 11 bases. The CDR3 here is CASSFAQTYQETQYF. As DNA, the CDR3 is TGTGCCAGCAGTTTCGCACAGACGTACCAAGAGACCCAGTACTTC.

This chain uses TRBV7-4 with TRBJ1-5; possibly TRBD1 for D (5 bases). Germline CDR1 reads SGHVT; CDR2 reads SQSDAQ. Trimming left V 0 bases short and J 0 bases short, with 12 bases between. This CDR3 region has 17 residues. CDR3 sequence: CASSLAPGTDSNQPQHF. The CDR3 region has the DNA TGTGCCAGCAGCTTAGCTCCCGGGACGGATAGCAATCAGCCCCAGCATTTT.

The CDR3 DNA reads TGTGCCAGCAGTTACACATGGGCTGCTTTCTTT. Translation: CASSYTWAAFF. The rearrangement joins TRBV6-5 to TRBJ1-1; D uncertain. This CDR3 has 11 residues. V shed 2 bases and J shed 11 bases, with 9 bases lying between them. Germline CDR1 MNHEY, CDR2 SVGAGI.

The chain recombines TRBV18 with TRBJ2-1, with 10 nucleotides matching TRBD2. CDR1 is KGHSH and CDR2 is LQKENI in the germline V gene. This CDR3 region has 15 residues. Trimming removed 6 bases from V and 3 bases from J; junction bases left unmatched: 5. DNA of the CDR3: TGTGCCAGCTCTCCCGGGACTAGCGACTACAATGAGCAGTTCTTC. Its translation is CASSPGTSDYNEQFF. Variable domain in full (rest from reference TRBV18 and TRBJ2-1): NAGVMQNPRHLVRRRGQEARLRCSPMKGHSHVYWYRQLPEEGLKFMVYLQKENIIDESGMPKERFSAEFPKEGPSILRIQQVVRGDSAAYFCASSPGTSDYNEQFFGPGTRLTVL.

The V and J genes are TRBV2 and TRBJ1-6; 7 nucleotides line up with TRBD1. In germline, CDR1 is SNHLY, CDR2 FYNNEI. This CDR3 has 16 amino acids. Trimming took 6 bases from V and 0 from J; bases not matched to a gene: 5. The CDR3 region is CASRVRDSSYNSPLHF. For the CDR3, the DNA is TGTGCCAGCAGGGTCAGGGACAGCTCCTATAATTCACCCCTCCACTTT.

J is TRBJ1-4 and V is TRBV2, with TRBD1 matching over 7 bases. Germline assignment: CDR1 SNHLY and CDR2 FYNNEI. J lost 6 bases, V lost 8 bases, and 9 bases had no gene match. The CDR3 totals 14 residues. The DNA for the CDR3 is TGTGCCAGCGGCAGACAGGGATTGGATGAAAAACTGTTTTTT. It specifies CASGRQGLDEKLFF.

For this clone: Other DNA variants within this sample encode the same CDR3. The J gene is TRBJ2-5, the V gene TRBV11-3; 9 bases agree with TRBD2. The V gene's germline CDR1 is SGHNT and CDR2 YENEEA. The CDR3 spans 13 residues. V shed 3 bases and J 5 bases; nucleotides not matched to a gene: 1. The CDR3 is CASSLGLAETQYF. The CDR3 nucleotides are TGTGCCAGCAGCTTGGGACTAGCTGAGACCCAGTACTTC.

V is TRBV5-1 and J is TRBJ1-2, with D maybe TRBD1 (5 bases). The germline CDR1 and CDR2 sequences are SGHRS and YFSETQ. The CDR3 spans 17 residues. V shed 2 bases and J shed 4 bases, with 21 bases lying between them. The CDR3 nucleotides read TGCGCCAGCAGCTTAGGCCCGCCGGGACCGGGCTTCTATGGCTACACCTTC. It codes for CASSLGPPGPGFYGYTF.

The V and J genes are TRBV7-9 and TRBJ1-4; D may be TRBD1 (6 bases). The CDR3 has 15 amino acids. The V end lost 5 bases, the J end lost 7 bases, and 17 bases lay between the germline ends. CDR1 and CDR2 from the germline V gene are SEHNR and FQNEAQ (reference sequence). CDR3 residues: CASSTSTGKSEKLFF. As DNA, the CDR3 is TGTGCCAGCAGCACCTCCACAGGGAAGAGTGAAAAACTGTTTTTT.

The chain is built from TRBV4-3 and TRBJ2-1; D gene ambiguous. Germline values: CDR1 LGHNA, CDR2 YSLEER. The CDR3 runs to 20 residues. Trimming cost V 3 bases and J 5 bases, with 29 bases left between them. The CDR3 is CASSQGWVWVRGYEDNEQFF. The CDR3 region has the DNA TGCGCCAGCAGCCAGGGCTGGGTTTGGGTACGTGGGTACGAGGACAATGAGCAGTTCTTC.

This clone appeared once. This chain uses TRBV29-1 with TRBJ1-2; 10 bases align to TRBD1. Germline V gene lookup returns CDR1 SQVTM and CDR2 ANQGSEA. The CDR3 length is 14 residues. With 6 bases clipped from V and 4 bases from J, the junction kept 8 bases outside the gene matches. The CDR3 spells CSVGGQGTAYGYTF. In DNA form, the CDR3 reads TGCAGCGTGGGGGGACAGGGGACTGCCTATGGCTACACCTTC.

The V gene is TRBV5-1, the J gene TRBJ1-3; the match to TRBD1 covers 7 bases. J gave up 2 bases and V 4 bases, and 12 bases lay outside the gene matches. Germline CDR1 is SGHRS and CDR2 is YFSETQ. CDR3 length: 17 amino acids. CDR3 protein: CASSLGDSIPTGNTIYF. The CDR3 nucleotides are TGCGCCAGCAGCCTCGGGGACAGCATACCAACTGGAAACACCATATATTTT.

CDR3 DNA: TGTGCCAGCAGTTCGTTCGTTAGCGGGAGGGATGAGCAGTTCTTC. Its protein is CASSSFVSGRDEQFF. The genes are TRBV27 and TRBJ2-1; 11 nucleotides agree with TRBD2. J lost 8 bases, V lost 4 bases, and 7 bases had no gene match. CDR1 and CDR2 (germline): MNHEY, SMNVEV (reference sequence). This CDR3 is 15 amino acids long.

This clone has only one observation. The V call is TRBV9, the J call TRBJ2-6; D is unresolved. The CDR3 sequence is 15 residues long. Germline V lookup: CDR1 SGDLS, CDR2 YYNGEE. The V end lost 5 bases, the J end lost 0 bases, and 9 bases lay between the germline ends. The CDR3 DNA sequence: TGTGCCAGCAGTGAAATGGTCTCTGGGGCCAACGTCCTGACTTTC. The encoded protein is CASSEMVSGANVLTF.

The chain combines TRBV5-1 with TRBJ1-1; D not certain. The CDR3 is made up of 15 amino acids. CDR1 and CDR2 (germline): SGHRS, YFSETQ. Trimming shortened V by 0 bases and J by 0 bases, and 9 bases separated the two germline ends. The CDR3 here is CASSLERALNTEAFF. For the CDR3, the DNA is TGCGCCAGCAGCTTGGAAAGGGCCCTGAACACTGAAGCTTTCTTT.

This clone was picked up one time. This sequence joins TRBV27 and TRBJ2-1, with 15 bases that match TRBD2. With 5 bases clipped from V and 5 bases from J, the junction kept 4 bases outside the gene matches. This CDR3 region has 16 residues. In germline, CDR1 is MNHEY, CDR2 SMNVEV (reference sequence). CDR3 residues: CASSPGLAGGDNEQFF. For the CDR3, the DNA is TGTGCCAGCAGTCCGGGACTAGCGGGAGGCGACAATGAGCAGTTCTTC.

The chain carries TRBV4-1 and TRBJ1-4; D unresolved. Germline lookup yields CDR1 MGHRA and CDR2 YSYEKL. The CDR3 contains 13 residues. The V end was cut by 2 bases, the J end by 7 bases, with 8 bases between. The CDR3 reads CASSQYPGEKLFF. CDR3 in DNA: TGCGCCAGCAGCCAATACCCGGGTGAAAAACTGTTTTTT.

The genes are TRBV6-1 and TRBJ2-7; 13 bases map to TRBD2. CDR3 length: 15 amino acids. Unmatched junction bases numbered 2, after V lost 4 bases and J lost 2 bases. Germline-derived CDR1 and CDR2 are MNHNS and SASEGT. The CDR3 reads CASSAGTSGTYEQYF. In DNA, the CDR3 is TGTGCCAGCAGTGCCGGGACTAGCGGGACCTACGAGCAGTACTTC.

The chain joins TRBV6-1 to TRBJ2-3; D unclear. Germline V gene sequence: CDR1 MNHNS, CDR2 SASEGT. V lost 2 bases and J 4 bases, leaving 7 bases between the germline ends. The CDR3 is 13 amino acids. CDR3: CASSEFGSDTQYF. The CDR3 coding sequence is TGTGCCAGCAGTGAATTTGGGTCAGATACGCAGTATTTT.

The genes are TRBV11-2 and TRBJ2-3; D possibly corresponds to TRBD2 (6 bases). V gave up 1 base and J gave up 4 bases, with 12 bases separating them. CDR3 length equals 15 residues. Germline loops: CDR1 SGHAT, CDR2 FQNNGV. CDR3 sequence: CASSLVAGKADTQYF. CDR3 bases: TGTGCCAGCAGCTTAGTTGCGGGGAAGGCAGATACGCAGTATTTT.

The rearrangement uses TRBV7-8 and TRBJ1-5, with D possibly TRBD1 on 5 matching bases. The germline V and J ends were trimmed by 3 bases and 7 bases, with 10 bases remaining between them. Germline-derived CDR1 and CDR2 are SGHVS and FQNEAQ. The length of the CDR3 is 13 residues. The CDR3 protein is CASSLAGGQPQHF. The DNA for the CDR3 is TGTGCCAGCAGCTTGGCTGGGGGGCAGCCCCAGCATTTT.